The 5 T cell receptor beta chains below all came from one sample that was sequenced in a study of T cells in Graves' hyperthyroidism and ophthalmopathy. Amplified TCR beta CDR3 regions came from RNA transcripts. HTBI primers drove first-round RT-PCR of the TCR CDR3. TCRdb fed the multiplex PCR reads into MiXCR, producing one record per CDR3 protein. The sample yields around 600,000 distinct CDR3 sequences, approximately 15% seen once. Sequencing used blood. The source is a woman aged 18-29 years with Graves' ophthalmopathy.

This clonotype was seen ten or more times. V usage is TRBV11-2 and J usage is TRBJ1-1; 7 nucleotides align to TRBD1. The V and J ends lost 5 bases and 6 bases, in that order; junction bases with no gene match: 9. The CDR3 spans 14 residues. Germline V CDR1 and CDR2: SGHAT, FQNNGV. CDR3: CASSRGTVSPEAFF. CDR3 coding DNA: TGTGCCAGCAGCCGCGGGACAGTATCTCCTGAAGCTTTCTTT.

This clonotype was found a few times. The chain has TRBV18 and TRBJ2-6; D not resolved. V lost 1 base, J lost 1 base, and 8 bases lay in between. Germline CDR1 KGHSH, CDR2 LQKENI. The CDR3 loop spans 16 amino acids. CDR3 DNA: TGTGCCAGCTCACCACGTCAGAGGTCTGGGGCCAACGTCCTGACTTTC. As protein: CASSPRQRSGANVLTF. Supplemented by reference TRBV18 and TRBJ2-6, the full variable domain reads NAGVMQNPRHLVRRRGQEARLRCSPMKGHSHVYWYRQLPEEGLKFMVYLQKENIIDESGMPKERFSAEFPKEGPSILRIQQVVRGDSAAYFCASSPRQRSGANVLTFGAGSRLTVL.

This clonotype was detected many times. The chain has TRBV7-9 and TRBJ2-3, with 7 bases identical to TRBD2. Trimming took 4 bases from V and 0 from J; bases not matched to a gene: 16. CDR3 length: 19 amino acids. The germline V gene has CDR1 SEHNR and CDR2 FQNEAQ (reference sequence). CDR3 nucleotide sequence: TGTGCCAGCAGCTCTATCCCGCTTTCTGGGAGGGCTAGCACAGATACGCAGTATTTT. Translation gives CASSSIPLSGRASTDTQYF. The complete variable domain, with remaining parts taken from reference TRBV7-9 and TRBJ2-3, reads DTGVSQNPRHKITKRGQNVTFRCDPISEHNRLYWYRQTLGQGPEFLTYFQNEAQLEKSRLLSDRFSAERPKGSFSTLEIQRTEQGDSAMYLCASSSIPLSGRASTDTQYFGPGTRLTVL.

As concerns this clonotype: One base away lies a much larger clone, so this may be a sequencing read error. The chain has TRBV7-2 and TRBJ1-4, with D perhaps matching TRBD1 (6 bases). Germline lookup yields CDR1 SGHTA and CDR2 FQGNSA. CDR3 length equals 16 residues. The CDR3 DNA reads as TGTGCCAGCAGCACGACCTACAGGGACTATAATGAAAAACTGCTTTTT. Its translation is CASSTTYRDYNEKLLF. Combining the CDR3 with reference TRBV7-2 and TRBJ1-4 gives the whole variable domain GAGVSQSPSNKVTEKGKDVELRCDPISGHTALYWYRQSLGQGLEFLIYFQGNSAPDKSGLPSDRFSAERTGGSVSTLTIQRTQQEDSAVYLCASSTTYRDYNEKLLFGSGTQLSVL.

In its sample, this clonotype was seen many times. This chain joins TRBV6-2 or TRBV6-3 and TRBJ2-7, with D possibly being TRBD2 (5 bases). From germline, CDR1 is MNHEY and CDR2 SVGEGT. V lost 8 bases to trimming and J lost 2 bases, with 13 bases between them. The CDR3 loop spans 13 amino acids. DNA for the CDR3: TGTGCCAGCCAGATGCCGGGGACCTACGAGCAGTACTTC. Residues: CASQMPGTYEQYF.